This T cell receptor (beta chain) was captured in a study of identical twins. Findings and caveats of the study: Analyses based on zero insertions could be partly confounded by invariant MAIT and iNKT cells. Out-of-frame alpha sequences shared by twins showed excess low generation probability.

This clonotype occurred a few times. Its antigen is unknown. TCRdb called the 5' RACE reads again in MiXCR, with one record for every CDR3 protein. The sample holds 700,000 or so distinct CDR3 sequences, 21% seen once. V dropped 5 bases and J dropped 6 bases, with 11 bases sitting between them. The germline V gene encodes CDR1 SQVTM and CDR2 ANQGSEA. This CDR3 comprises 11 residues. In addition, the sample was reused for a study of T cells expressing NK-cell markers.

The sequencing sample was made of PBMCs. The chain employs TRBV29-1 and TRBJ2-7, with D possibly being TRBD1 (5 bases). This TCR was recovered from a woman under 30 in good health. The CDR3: CSVNRFGEQYF. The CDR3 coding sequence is TGCAGCGTTAACAGGTTTGGCGAGCAGTACTTC.